This entry lists 7 T cell receptor beta chains sequenced from one sample in a study of patients and donors after allogeneic stem cell transplantation. TCRdb recomputed calls from the RT-PCR reads with MiXCR, one row per CDR3 protein. Among hundreds of thousands of distinct CDR3 sequences listed, 16% were seen once. Sequencing used blood, either unsorted or a sorted T cell fraction (not recorded which). All receptors come from a human donor who was either an allogeneic HSCT recipient or a stem cell or donor lymphocyte infusion donor (not recorded which). It is not recorded whose cells these are; they may come from a transplant donor.

Ten or more counts support this clonotype. V gene TRBV20-1 combines with J gene TRBJ2-3; the D is unclear. The CDR3 has 13 amino acids. Deletions cut 2 bases from V and 5 bases from J, with 11 bases between. Germline assignment: CDR1 DFQATT and CDR2 SNEGSKA (reference sequence). CDR3 DNA sequence: TGCAGTGCTAGAAGGCTGGGCCGAGATACGCAGTATTTT. It translates to CSARRLGRDTQYF.

This clonotype has more than one count but fewer than ten. V usage is TRBV20-1 and J usage is TRBJ2-7; 10 bases are shared with TRBD2. CDR1 DFQATT and CDR2 SNEGSKA come from the germline V gene (reference sequence). CDR3 size: 14 residues. V was pared by 3 bases and J by 3 bases, with 5 bases of the junction left unmatched. CDR3 loop: CSARWSGRGYEQYF. In nucleotides, the CDR3 is TGCAGTGCTAGGTGGAGCGGGAGGGGCTACGAGCAGTACTTC.

This clonotype was recorded a few times. This sequence joins TRBV4-3 and TRBJ1-1, with D possibly matching TRBD1 (5 bases). The CDR3 sequence is 14 residues long. Germline CDR1 and CDR2: LGHNA and YSLEER. The ends were cut back, 1 base at V and 4 bases at J, with 10 bases in the middle. The chain's CDR3 is CASSQVSQGTEAFF. The CDR3 DNA reads as TGCGCCAGCAGCCAAGTTTCCCAGGGCACTGAAGCTTTCTTT.

In its sample, this clonotype was seen a few times. J is TRBJ2-7 and V is TRBV19; D is ambiguous. This CDR3 is built from 14 residues. In germline, CDR1 is LNHDA, CDR2 SQIVND (reference sequence). DNA of the CDR3: TGTGCTACCAGTAAGATCGGTGCGTCGTTGGCGCAGTACTTC. Translating gives CATSKIGASLAQYF.

This clonotype came up a few times. This chain links TRBV4-1 with TRBJ1-1; D not resolved. V was clipped by 3 bases and J by 1 base, with 9 bases between them. The CDR3 runs 14 residues. Germline V gene lookup returns CDR1 MGHRA and CDR2 YSYEKL. CDR3 sequence: CASSQEQANTEAFF. The CDR3 nucleotides read TGCGCCAGCAGCCAGGAACAAGCGAACACTGAAGCTTTCTTT.

The table lists this clonotype with a few counts. This sequence joins TRBV7-3 and TRBJ2-6; D remains unclear. V was shortened by 5 bases and J by 0 bases, with 8 bases between the two germline ends. The length of the CDR3 is 15 residues. Germline-derived CDR1 and CDR2 are SGHTA and FQGTGA. Here the CDR3 DNA reads TGTGCCAGCAGCGCCGAGCTCTCTGGGGCCAACGTCCTGACTTTC. Its translation is CASSAELSGANVLTF.

The chain is built from TRBV7-3 and TRBJ2-3; 15 bases map to TRBD2. Germline loops: CDR1 SGHTA, CDR2 FQGTGA. The CDR3 runs to 16 residues. V shed 6 bases and J 4 bases; nucleotides not matched to a gene: 5. This CDR3 is CASSPGTSGRPDTQYF. CDR3 in DNA: TGTGCCAGCAGTCCCGGGACTAGCGGGAGGCCAGATACGCAGTATTTT.